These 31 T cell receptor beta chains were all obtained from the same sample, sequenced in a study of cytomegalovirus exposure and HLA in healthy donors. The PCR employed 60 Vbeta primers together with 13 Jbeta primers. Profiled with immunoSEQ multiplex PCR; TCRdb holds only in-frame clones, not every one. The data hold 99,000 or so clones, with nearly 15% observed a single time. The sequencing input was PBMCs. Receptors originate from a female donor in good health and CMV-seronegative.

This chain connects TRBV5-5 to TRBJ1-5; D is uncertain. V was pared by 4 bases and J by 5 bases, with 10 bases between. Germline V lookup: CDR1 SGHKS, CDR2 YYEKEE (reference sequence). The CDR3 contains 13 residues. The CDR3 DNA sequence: TGTGCCAGCAGCCTAGACGGGGATCAGCCCCAGCATTTT. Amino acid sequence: CASSLDGDQPQHF.

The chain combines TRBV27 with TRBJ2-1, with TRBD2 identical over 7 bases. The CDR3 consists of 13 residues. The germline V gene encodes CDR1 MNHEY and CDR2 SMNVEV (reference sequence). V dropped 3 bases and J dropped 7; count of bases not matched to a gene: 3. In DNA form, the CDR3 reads TGTGCCAGCAGTTTTAGGGGAGGGAATGAGCAGTTCTTC. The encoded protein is CASSFRGGNEQFF.

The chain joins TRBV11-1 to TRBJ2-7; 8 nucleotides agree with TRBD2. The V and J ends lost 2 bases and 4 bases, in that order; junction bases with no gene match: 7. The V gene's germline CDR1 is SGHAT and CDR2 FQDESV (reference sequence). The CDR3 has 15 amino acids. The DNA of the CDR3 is TGTGCCAGCAGCTTACTCAGCGGGAGTTATTACGAGCAGTACTTC. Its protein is CASSLLSGSYYEQYF.

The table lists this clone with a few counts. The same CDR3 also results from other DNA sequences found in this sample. The CDR3 protein is CASSRQGTSNTEAFF. DNA of the CDR3: TGTGCCAGCAGCCGACAGGGGACCTCGAACACTGAAGCTTTCTTT. The chain couples TRBV6-5 to TRBJ1-1; 8 bases agree with TRBD1. V lost 6 bases and J lost 1; bases outside the gene matches: 7. The germline V gene has CDR1 MNHEY and CDR2 SVGAGI. This CDR3 region has 15 residues.

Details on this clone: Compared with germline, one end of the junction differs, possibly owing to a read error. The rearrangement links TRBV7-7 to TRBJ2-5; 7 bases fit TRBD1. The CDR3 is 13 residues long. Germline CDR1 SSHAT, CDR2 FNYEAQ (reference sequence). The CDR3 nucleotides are TGTGCTAGCAGCTCCGACAGGGTGGAGACCCAGTACTTC. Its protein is CASSSDRVETQYF.

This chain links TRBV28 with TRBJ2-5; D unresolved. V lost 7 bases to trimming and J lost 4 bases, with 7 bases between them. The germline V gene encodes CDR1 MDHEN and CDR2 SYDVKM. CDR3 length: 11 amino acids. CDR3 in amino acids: CASTSGETQYF. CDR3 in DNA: TGTGCCAGCACTTCCGGAGAGACCCAGTACTTC.

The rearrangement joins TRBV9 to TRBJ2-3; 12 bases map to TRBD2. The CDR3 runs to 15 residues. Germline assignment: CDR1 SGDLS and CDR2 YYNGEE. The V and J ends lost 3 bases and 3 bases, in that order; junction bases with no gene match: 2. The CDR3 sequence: CASSAGLAGTDTQYF. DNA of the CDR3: TGTGCCAGCAGCGCCGGACTAGCGGGGACAGATACGCAGTATTTT.

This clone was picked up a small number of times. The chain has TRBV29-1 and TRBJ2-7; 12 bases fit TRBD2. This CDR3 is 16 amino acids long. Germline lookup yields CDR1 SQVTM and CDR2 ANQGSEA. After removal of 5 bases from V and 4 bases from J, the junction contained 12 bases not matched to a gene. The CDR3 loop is CSVLASGRAGSYEQYF. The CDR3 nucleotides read TGCAGCGTTCTCGCTAGCGGGAGGGCCGGGTCTTACGAGCAGTACTTC.

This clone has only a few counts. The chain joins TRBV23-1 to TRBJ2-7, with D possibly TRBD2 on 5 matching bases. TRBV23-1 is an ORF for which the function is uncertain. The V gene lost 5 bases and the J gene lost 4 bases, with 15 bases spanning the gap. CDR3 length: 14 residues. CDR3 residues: CASSRRHGEYEQYF. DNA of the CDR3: TGCGCCAGCAGTAGAAGACACGGGGAGTACGAGCAGTACTTC.

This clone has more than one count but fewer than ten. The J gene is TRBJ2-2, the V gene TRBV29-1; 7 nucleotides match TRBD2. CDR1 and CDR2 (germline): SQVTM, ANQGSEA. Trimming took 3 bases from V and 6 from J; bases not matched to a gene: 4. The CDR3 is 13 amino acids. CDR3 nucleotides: TGCAGCGTTGAGGTGGCGGGAGCCGGGGAGCTGTTTTTT. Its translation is CSVEVAGAGELFF.

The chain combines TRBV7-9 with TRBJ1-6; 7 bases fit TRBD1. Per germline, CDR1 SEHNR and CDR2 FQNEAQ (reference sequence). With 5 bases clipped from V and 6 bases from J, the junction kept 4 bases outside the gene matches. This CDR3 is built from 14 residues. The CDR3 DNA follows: TGTGCCAGCAGCCACGGACAGGCTAATTCACCCCTCCACTTT. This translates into CASSHGQANSPLHF. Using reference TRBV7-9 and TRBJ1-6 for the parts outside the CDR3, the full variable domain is DTGVSQNPRHKITKRGQNVTFRCDPISEHNRLYWYRQTLGQGPEFLTYFQNEAQLEKSRLLSDRFSAERPKGSFSTLEIQRTEQGDSAMYLCASSHGQANSPLHFGNGTRLTVT.

The CDR3 here is CASSYTTGGYEQYF. CDR3 DNA: TGTGCCAGCAGCTACACGACAGGGGGCTACGAGCAGTACTTC. This sequence joins TRBV7-2 and TRBJ2-7, with 9 nucleotides matching TRBD1. Germline V gene sequence: CDR1 SGHTA, CDR2 FQGNSA. The trim removed 4 bases at V and 3 bases at J, leaving 4 bases unmatched. CDR3 length equals 14 residues. Full variable domain (outside the CDR3, taken from reference TRBV7-2 and TRBJ2-7): GAGVSQSPSNKVTEKGKDVELRCDPISGHTALYWYRQSLGQGLEFLIYFQGNSAPDKSGLPSDRFSAERTGGSVSTLTIQRTQQEDSAVYLCASSYTTGGYEQYFGPGTRLTVT.

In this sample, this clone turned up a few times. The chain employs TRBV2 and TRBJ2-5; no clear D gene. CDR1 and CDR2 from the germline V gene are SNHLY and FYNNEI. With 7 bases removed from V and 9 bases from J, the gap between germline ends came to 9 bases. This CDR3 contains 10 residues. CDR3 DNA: TGTGCCAGCAAATACCGGGCCCAGTACTTC. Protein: CASKYRAQYF.

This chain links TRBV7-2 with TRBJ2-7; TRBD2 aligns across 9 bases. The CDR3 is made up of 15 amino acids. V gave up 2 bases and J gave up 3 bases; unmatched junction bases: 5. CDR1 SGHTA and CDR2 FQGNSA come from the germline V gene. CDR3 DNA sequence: TGTGCCAGCAGCTTATTAGCGGGAGCTTTCTACGAGCAGTACTTC. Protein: CASSLLAGAFYEQYF.

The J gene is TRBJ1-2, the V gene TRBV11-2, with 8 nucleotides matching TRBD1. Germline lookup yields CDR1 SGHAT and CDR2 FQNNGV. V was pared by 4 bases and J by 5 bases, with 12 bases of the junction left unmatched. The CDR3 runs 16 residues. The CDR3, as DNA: TGTGCCAGCAGCTCCGATGCAGGGGGCCTACCGTATGGCTACACCTTC. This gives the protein CASSSDAGGLPYGYTF.

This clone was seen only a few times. The CDR3 here is CASSPPVTDYEQYF. CDR3 DNA sequence: TGTGCCAGCTCACCACCCGTGACAGATTACGAGCAGTACTTC. This rearrangement joins TRBV18 to TRBJ2-7; a possible D gene is TRBD1 (5 bases). V lost 0 bases, J lost 4 bases, and 10 bases lay in between. The germline V gene has CDR1 KGHSH and CDR2 LQKENI. This CDR3 is built from 14 residues.

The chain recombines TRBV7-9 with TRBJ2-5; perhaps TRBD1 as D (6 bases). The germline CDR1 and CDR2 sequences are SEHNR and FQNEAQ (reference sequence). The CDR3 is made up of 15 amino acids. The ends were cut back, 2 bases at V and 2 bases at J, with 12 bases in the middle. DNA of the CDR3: TGTGCCAGCAGCTTAACAGGGAAACATCAAGAGACCCAGTACTTC. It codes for CASSLTGKHQETQYF.

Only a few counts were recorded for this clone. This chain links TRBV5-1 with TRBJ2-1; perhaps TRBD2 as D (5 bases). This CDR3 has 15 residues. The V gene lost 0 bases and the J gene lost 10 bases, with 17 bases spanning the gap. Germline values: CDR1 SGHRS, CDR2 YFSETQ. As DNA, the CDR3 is TGCGCCAGCAGCTTGGGTCTAGCCAGAGACGGCGAGCAGTTCTTC. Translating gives CASSLGLARDGEQFF.

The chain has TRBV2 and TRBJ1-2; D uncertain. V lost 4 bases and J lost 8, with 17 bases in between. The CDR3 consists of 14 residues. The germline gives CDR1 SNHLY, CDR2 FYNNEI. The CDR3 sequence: CASSALLEGRGYTF. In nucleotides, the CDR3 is TGTGCCAGCAGTGCCCTACTTGAAGGGAGAGGCTACACCTTC.

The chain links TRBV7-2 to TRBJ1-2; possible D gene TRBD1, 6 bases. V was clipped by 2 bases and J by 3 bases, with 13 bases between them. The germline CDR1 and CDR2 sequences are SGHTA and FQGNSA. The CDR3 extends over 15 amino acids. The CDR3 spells CASSLQRGSHYGYTF. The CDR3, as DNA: TGTGCCAGCAGCTTACAGAGGGGGAGTCACTATGGCTACACCTTC.

Written as DNA, the CDR3 is TGTGCCAGTAGTGGGACAGGGGGCCAGCCCCAGCATTTT. It specifies CASSGTGGQPQHF. This chain connects TRBV19 to TRBJ1-5; TRBD1 matches at 12 bases. Germline V gene sequence: CDR1 LNHDA, CDR2 SQIVND (reference sequence). Trimming cost V 5 bases and J 7 bases; bases outside gene matches: 0. The CDR3 sequence is 13 residues long.

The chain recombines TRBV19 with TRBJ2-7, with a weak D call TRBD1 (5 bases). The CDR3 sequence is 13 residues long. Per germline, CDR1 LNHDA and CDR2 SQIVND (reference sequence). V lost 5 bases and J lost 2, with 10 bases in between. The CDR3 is CASSVDIPYEQYF. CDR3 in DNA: TGTGCCAGTAGTGTGGACATCCCCTACGAGCAGTACTTC.

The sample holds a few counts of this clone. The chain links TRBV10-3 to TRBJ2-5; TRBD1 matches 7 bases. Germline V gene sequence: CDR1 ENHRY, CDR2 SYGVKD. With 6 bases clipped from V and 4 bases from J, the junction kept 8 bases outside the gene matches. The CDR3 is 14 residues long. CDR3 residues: CAISENRGPETQYF. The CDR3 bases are TGTGCCATCAGCGAAAACAGGGGCCCAGAGACCCAGTACTTC.

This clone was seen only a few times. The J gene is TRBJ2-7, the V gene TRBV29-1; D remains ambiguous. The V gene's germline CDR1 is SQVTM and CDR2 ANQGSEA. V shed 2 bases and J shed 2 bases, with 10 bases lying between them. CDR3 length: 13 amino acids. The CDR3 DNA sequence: TGCAGCGTTGAACAAACAGCCCCCTACGAGCAGTACTTC. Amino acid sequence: CSVEQTAPYEQYF.

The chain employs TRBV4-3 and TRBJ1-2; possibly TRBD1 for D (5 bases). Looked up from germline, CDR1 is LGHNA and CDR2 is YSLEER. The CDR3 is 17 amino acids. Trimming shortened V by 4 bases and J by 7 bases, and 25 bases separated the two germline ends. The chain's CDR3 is CASSPSTGGGLRIGYTF. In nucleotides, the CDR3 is TGCGCCAGCAGCCCAAGCACGGGGGGAGGTCTTCGTATTGGCTACACCTTC.

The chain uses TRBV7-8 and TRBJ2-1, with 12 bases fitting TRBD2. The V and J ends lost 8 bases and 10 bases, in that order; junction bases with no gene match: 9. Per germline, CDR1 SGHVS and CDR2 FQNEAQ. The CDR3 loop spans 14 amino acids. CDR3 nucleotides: TGTGCCAGCGGGTCCCCAACTAGCGGGGGGGAGCAGTTCTTC. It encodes CASGSPTSGGEQFF. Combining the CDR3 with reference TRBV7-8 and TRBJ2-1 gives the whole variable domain GAGVSQSPRYKVAKRGQDVALRCDPISGHVSLFWYQQALGQGPEFLTYFQNEAQLDKSGLPSDRFFAERPEGSVSTLKIQRTQQEDSAVYLCASGSPTSGGEQFFGPGTRLTVL.

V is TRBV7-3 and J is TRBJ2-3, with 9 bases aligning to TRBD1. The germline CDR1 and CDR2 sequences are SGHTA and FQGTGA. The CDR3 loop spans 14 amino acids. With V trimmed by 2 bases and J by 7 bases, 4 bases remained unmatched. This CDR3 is CASSLGQGLHTQYF. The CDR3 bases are TGTGCCAGCAGCTTAGGACAGGGGTTGCATACGCAGTATTTT.

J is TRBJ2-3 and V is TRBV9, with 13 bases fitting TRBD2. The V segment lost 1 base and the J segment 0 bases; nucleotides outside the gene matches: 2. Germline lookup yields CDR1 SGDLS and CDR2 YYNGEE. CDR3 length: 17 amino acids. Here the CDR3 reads CASSVTSGGASTDTQYF. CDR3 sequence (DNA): TGTGCCAGCAGCGTAACTAGCGGGGGGGCCAGCACAGATACGCAGTATTTT.

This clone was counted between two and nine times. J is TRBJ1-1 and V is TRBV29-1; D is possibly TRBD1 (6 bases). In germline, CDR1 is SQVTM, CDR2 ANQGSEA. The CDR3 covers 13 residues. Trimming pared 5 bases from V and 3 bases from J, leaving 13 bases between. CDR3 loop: CSVKQGGDTEAFF. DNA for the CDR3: TGCAGCGTTAAACAGGGAGGGGACACTGAAGCTTTCTTT.

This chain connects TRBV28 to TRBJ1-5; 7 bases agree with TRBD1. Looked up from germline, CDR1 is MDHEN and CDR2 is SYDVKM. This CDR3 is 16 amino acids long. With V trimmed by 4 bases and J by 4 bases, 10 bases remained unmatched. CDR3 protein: CASSSHSQGRNQPQHF. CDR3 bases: TGTGCCAGCAGTTCACATTCACAGGGGAGAAATCAGCCCCAGCATTTT.

Here the CDR3 reads CASSLAGLQPQHF. The CDR3 DNA sequence: TGTGCCAGCAGCTTAGCAGGGCTGCAGCCCCAGCATTTT. The J gene is TRBJ1-5, the V gene TRBV5-6; perhaps TRBD1 as D (5 bases). V was cut by 2 bases and J by 7 bases, with 10 bases left in between. The CDR3 totals 13 residues. Germline-derived CDR1 and CDR2 are SGHDT and YYEEEE.